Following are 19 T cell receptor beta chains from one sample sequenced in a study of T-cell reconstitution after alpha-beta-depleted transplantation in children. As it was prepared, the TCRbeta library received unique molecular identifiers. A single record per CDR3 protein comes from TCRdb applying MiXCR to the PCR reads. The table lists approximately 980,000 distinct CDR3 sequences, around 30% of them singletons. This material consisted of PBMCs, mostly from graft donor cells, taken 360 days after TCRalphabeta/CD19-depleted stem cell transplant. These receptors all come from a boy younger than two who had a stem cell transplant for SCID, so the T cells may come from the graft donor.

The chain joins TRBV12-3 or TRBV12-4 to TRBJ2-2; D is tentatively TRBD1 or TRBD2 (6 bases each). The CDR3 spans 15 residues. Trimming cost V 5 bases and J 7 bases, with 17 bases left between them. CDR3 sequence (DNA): TGTGCCAGCAGTCTCCCCGGGGGCCGAGGCGGGGAGCTGTTTTTT. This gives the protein CASSLPGGRGGELFF.

DNA for the CDR3: TGTGCCACCAGCAGAGGGGAAACTAGGCGAGGGCTGACCCAGTACTTC. Encoded protein: CATSRGETRRGLTQYF. The J gene is TRBJ2-5, the V gene TRBV15; D may be TRBD2 (5 bases). The V end lost 1 base, the J end lost 7 bases, and 19 bases lay between the germline ends. Looked up from germline, CDR1 is LNHNV and CDR2 is YYDKDF (reference sequence). The CDR3 loop spans 16 amino acids.

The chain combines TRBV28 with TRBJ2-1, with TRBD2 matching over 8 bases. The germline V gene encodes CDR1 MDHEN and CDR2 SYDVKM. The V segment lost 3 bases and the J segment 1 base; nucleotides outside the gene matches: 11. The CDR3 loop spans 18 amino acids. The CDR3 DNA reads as TGTGCCAGCAGTTTCGGGAGGGGGGCAATCTATTCCTACAATGAGCAGTTCTTC. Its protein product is CASSFGRGAIYSYNEQFF.

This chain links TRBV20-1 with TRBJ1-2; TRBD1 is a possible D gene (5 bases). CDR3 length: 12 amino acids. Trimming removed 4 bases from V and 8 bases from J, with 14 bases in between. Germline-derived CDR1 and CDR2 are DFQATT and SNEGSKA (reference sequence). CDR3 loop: CSANVGGYGYTF. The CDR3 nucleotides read TGCAGTGCTAACGTCGGGGGGTACGGCTACACCTTC.

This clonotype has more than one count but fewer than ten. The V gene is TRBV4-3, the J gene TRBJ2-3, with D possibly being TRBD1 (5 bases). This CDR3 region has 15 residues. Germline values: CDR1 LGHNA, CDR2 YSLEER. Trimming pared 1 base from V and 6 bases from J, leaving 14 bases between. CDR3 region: CASSQGIGAGDTQYF. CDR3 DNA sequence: TGCGCCAGCAGCCAAGGAATAGGGGCCGGGGATACGCAGTATTTT.

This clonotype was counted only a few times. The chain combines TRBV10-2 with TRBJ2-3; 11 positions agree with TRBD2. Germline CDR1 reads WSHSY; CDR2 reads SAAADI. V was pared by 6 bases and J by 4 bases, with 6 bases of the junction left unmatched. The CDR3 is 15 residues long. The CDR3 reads CASRSGTSGADTQYF. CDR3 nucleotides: TGCGCCAGCAGGTCCGGGACTAGCGGAGCAGATACGCAGTATTTT.

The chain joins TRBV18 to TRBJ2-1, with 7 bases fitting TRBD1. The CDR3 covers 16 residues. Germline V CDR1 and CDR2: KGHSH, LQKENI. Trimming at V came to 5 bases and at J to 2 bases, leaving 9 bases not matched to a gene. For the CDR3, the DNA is TGTGCCAGCTCATCCCCGACAGGGCCGACCTACAATGAGCAGTTCTTC. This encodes CASSSPTGPTYNEQFF.

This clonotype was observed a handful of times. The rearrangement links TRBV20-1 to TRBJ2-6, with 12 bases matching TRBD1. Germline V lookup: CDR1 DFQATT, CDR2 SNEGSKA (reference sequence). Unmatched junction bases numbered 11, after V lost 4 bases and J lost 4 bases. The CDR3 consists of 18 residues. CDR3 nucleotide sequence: TGCAGTGCTATAATTCCGGGACAGGGGGCTTGGGGGGCCAACGTCCTGACTTTC. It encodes CSAIIPGQGAWGANVLTF.

In DNA form, the CDR3 reads TGTGCCACCACTAACGGGGGAACTTACAATGAGCAGTTCTTC. The encoded protein is CATTNGGTYNEQFF. This chain links TRBV12-3 or TRBV12-4 with TRBJ2-1, with D perhaps matching TRBD2 (6 bases). The CDR3 contains 14 residues. V shed 10 bases and J shed 4 bases, with 17 bases lying between them.

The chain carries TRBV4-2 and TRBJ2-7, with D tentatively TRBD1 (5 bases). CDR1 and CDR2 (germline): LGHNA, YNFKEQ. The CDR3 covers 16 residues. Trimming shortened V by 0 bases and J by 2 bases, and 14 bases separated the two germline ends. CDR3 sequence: CASSQDRTGLPYEQYF. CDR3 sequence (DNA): TGTGCCAGCAGCCAAGACCGTACAGGTCTCCCCTACGAGCAGTACTTC.

The CDR3 sequence: CASSFEGPRTNEQFF. CDR3 DNA: TGTGCCAGCAGTTTTGAGGGCCCCAGGACGAATGAGCAGTTCTTC. V usage is TRBV27 and J usage is TRBJ2-1; D perhaps matches TRBD2 (5 bases). The CDR3 extends over 15 amino acids. The germline V gene encodes CDR1 MNHEY and CDR2 SMNVEV (reference sequence). Deletions cut 3 bases from V and 7 bases from J, with 16 bases between.

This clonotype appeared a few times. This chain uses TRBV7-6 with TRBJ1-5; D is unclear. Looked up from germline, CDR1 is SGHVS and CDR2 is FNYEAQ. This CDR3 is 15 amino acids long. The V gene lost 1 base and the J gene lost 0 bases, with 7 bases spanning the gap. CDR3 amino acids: CASSLGSDSNQPQHF. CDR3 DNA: TGTGCCAGCAGCTTAGGGTCAGATAGCAATCAGCCCCAGCATTTT. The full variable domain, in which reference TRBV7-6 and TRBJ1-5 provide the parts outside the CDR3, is GAGVSQSPRYKVTKRGQDVALRCDPISGHVSLYWYRQALGQGPEFLTYFNYEAQQDKSGLPNDRFSAERPEGSISTLTIQRTEQRDSAMYRCASSLGSDSNQPQHFGDGTRLSIL.

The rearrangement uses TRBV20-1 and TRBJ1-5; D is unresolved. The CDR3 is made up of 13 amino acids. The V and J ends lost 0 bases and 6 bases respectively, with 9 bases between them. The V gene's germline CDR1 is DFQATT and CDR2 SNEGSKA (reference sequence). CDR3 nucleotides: TGCAGTGCTAGAGATGGAGGGCCTCAGCCCCAGCATTTT. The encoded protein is CSARDGGPQPQHF.

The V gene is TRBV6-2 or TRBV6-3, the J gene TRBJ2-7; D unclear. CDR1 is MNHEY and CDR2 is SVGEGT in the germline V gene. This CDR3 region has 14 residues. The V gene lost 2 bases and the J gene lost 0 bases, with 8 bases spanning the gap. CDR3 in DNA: TGTGCCAGCAGTTACCTGGGTGTCTCCTACGAGCAGTACTTC. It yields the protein CASSYLGVSYEQYF.

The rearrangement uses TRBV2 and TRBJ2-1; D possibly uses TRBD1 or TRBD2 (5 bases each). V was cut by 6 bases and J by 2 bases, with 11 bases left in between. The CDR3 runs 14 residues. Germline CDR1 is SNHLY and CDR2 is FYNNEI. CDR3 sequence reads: CASRGPGAYNEQFF. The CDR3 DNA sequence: TGTGCCAGCAGGGGACCTGGGGCCTACAATGAGCAGTTCTTC.

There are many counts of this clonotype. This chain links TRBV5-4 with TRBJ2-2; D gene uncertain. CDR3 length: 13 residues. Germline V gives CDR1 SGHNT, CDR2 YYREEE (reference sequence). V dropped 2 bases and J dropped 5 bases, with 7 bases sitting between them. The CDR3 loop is CASSFLATGELFF. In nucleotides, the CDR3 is TGTGCCAGCAGCTTCCTCGCTACCGGGGAGCTGTTTTTT.

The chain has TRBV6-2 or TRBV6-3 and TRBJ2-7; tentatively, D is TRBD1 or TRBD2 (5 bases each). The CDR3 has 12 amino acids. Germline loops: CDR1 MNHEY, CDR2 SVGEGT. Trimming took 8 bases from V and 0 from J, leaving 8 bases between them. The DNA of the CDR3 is TGTGCCAGCTGGGGGACCTCCTACGAGCAGTACTTC. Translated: CASWGTSYEQYF.

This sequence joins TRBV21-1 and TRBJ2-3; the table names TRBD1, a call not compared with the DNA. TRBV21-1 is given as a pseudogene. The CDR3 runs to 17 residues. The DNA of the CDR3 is TGTGCCAGCAGCCGAAACGGGCGGGACAAGGGTGAACAGAGGCAGTATTTT. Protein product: CASSRNGRDKGEQRQYF.

CDR3 coding DNA: TGCAGTGCTACCAACATGGGGATAGAAGGCTACACCTTC. Protein sequence: CSATNMGIEGYTF. This sequence joins TRBV20-1 and TRBJ1-2; D call uncertain. V was cut by 4 bases and J by 8 bases, with 17 bases left in between. Germline V gene sequence: CDR1 DFQATT, CDR2 SNEGSKA (reference sequence). The CDR3 is made up of 13 amino acids.